The rows below give T cell receptor beta chains drawn from one sample of a study of blood T cell repertoires in COVID-19. Profiling relied on immunoSEQ multiplex PCR, and the TCRdb table lists in-frame clones only, not all of them. Of 150,000 to 200,000 clones listed, around 80% are singletons. The specimen sequenced was peripheral blood. The receptors here all came from a woman older than 75 with active or convalescent COVID-19. Both conserved end residues are trimmed from each CDR3. Clone size, where shown, is once, few, many, or a class for clones that have expanded.

j_call cdr3_length clone_size v_call cdr3_aa
TRBJ2-7 12 NA TRBV7-2 ASSQPASSYEQY
TRBJ2-1 13 NA TRBV11-3 ASSLGRGSYNEQF
TRBJ1-1 11 NA TRBV10-3 ATLGTENTEAF
TRBJ2-3 13 few TRBV2 ASGPLAGGTDTQY
TRBJ1-4 14 NA TRBV6-5 ASSWDSRTTNEKLF
TRBJ1-2 15 once TRBV5-1 ASSPFPHDRGGSGYT
TRBJ1-2 9 once TRBV12-3/TRBV12-4 ASSSHSGYT
TRBJ2-7 14 few TRBV21-1 ASSKEEIDLLYEQY
TRBJ2-5 11 NA TRBV12-5 ASGLGGGETQY
TRBJ2-6 17 NA TRBV5-1 ASSSAVTGVGSGANVLT
TRBJ2-5 14 NA TRBV4-1 ASKGRVLAGQETQY
TRBJ1-2 12 NA TRBV5-5 ASSISGTGGEIG
TRBJ1-4 12 NA TRBV5-1 ASSLPGRKEKLF
TRBJ1-2 11 NA TRBV28 ASSLQDYYGYT
TRBJ2-7 12 once TRBV7-6 ASSWALGDYEQY
TRBJ2-3 18 few TRBV18 ASSPTMAGLAGASTDTQY
TRBJ1-6 13 NA TRBV2 ASSAYRADDSPLH
TRBJ1-3 12 NA TRBV28 ASTPTGTGNTIY
TRBJ2-5 12 once TRBV7-2 ASSLYRAAKTQY
TRBJ2-1 11 NA TRBV18 ATTGLANNEQF
TRBJ2-7 13 NA TRBV5-6 ASSRQGPLSYEQY
TRBJ1-2 12 NA TRBV28 ASSRTEPYYGYT
TRBJ1-2 11 NA TRBV4-2 ASSQQDNYGYT
TRBJ2-2 16 few TRBV4-2 ASSQDSSGGLGTGELF
TRBJ1-1 13 NA TRBV2 ASSGTGLQYGEAF
TRBJ1-2 11 few TRBV28 ASSRGNFYGYT
TRBJ1-1 11 NA TRBV18 ASSPGTAFEAF
TRBJ2-3 13 NA TRBV7-2 ASSLRGLGTDTQY
TRBJ1-2 14 once TRBV18 ASSPPSTGGANGYT
TRBJ2-5 15 once TRBV3-1/TRBV3-2 ASSLWTSGGPEETQY
TRBJ2-1 14 NA TRBV5-6 ASSKLIGGAFDEQF
TRBJ1-2 12 NA TRBV21-1 ASSKATVNYGYT
TRBJ2-1 15 few TRBV3-1/TRBV3-2 ASSPLSGGSSYNEQF
TRBJ1-1 12 NA TRBV5-7 ASSFSPPHTEAF
TRBJ2-6 14 NA TRBV7-2 ASGNPGISGANVLT
TRBJ2-5 15 NA TRBV7-6 ASSKDRGLAGGETQY
TRBJ1-1 12 NA TRBV21-1 ASSNMRSNTEAF
TRBJ1-4 16 NA TRBV28 ASRPQTGAYVLMKELF
TRBJ1-1 9 NA TRBV19 ASSIKTEAF
TRBJ2-2 15 NA TRBV7-9 ASSLPLADKNTGELF
TRBJ2-1 14 NA TRBV27 ASSLQAGGPYNEQF
TRBJ1-2 11 few TRBV12-3/TRBV12-4 ASSLNPGRGYT
TRBJ1-5 11 NA TRBV6-5 ASQAHSNQPQH
TRBJ2-3 14 NA TRBV3-1/TRBV3-2 ASSQDRGLRTDTQY
TRBJ2-4 17 NA TRBV18 ASSPQDPRQAGAKNIQY
TRBJ2-2 14 once TRBV15 ATSPTHQLWTGELF
TRBJ1-2 13 few TRBV7-9 ASSPWDFSPYGYT
TRBJ2-7 13 NA TRBV6-5 ASSPDTSGAYEQY